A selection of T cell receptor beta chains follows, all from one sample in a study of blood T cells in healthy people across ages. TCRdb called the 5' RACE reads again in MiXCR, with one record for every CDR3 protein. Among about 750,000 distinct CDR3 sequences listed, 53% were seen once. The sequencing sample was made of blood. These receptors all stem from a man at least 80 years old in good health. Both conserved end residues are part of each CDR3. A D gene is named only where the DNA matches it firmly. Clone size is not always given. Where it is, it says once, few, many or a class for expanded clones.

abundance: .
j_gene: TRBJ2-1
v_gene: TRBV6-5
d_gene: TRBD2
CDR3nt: TGTGCCAGCAGGTCCGGGACTAGCGGGAGGGGTGAGCAGTTCTTC
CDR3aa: CASRSGTSGRGEQFF

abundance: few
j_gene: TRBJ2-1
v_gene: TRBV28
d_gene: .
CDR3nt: TGTGCCAGCAGTTTATCGGGAACGTGGGCCTACAATGAGCAGTTCTTC
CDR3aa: CASSLSGTWAYNEQFF

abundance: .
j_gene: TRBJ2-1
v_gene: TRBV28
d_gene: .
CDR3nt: TGTGCCAGCAGTTTGGACCCCCCAGAGCAGTTCTTC
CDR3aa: CASSLDPPEQFF

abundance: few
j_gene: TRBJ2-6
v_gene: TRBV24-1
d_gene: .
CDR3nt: TGTGCCACCAGTGACCGGACAAGGAGCTCTGGGGCCAACGTCCTGACTTTC
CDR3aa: CATSDRTRSSGANVLTF

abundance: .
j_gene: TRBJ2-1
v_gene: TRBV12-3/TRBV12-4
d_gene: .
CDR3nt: TGTGCCAGCAGTCCTCGGGTCCTCTACAATGAGCAGTTCTTC
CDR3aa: CASSPRVLYNEQFF

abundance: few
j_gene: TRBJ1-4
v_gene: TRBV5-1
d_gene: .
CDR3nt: TGCGCCAGCAGCCCAATGGGGTCTGATGAAAAACTGTTTTTT
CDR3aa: CASSPMGSDEKLFF

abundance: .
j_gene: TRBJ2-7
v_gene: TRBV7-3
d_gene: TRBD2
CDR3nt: TGTGCCAGCAGCCCCGTTGCTAGCGGGAAAGCCTACGAGCAGTACTTC
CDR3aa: CASSPVASGKAYEQYF

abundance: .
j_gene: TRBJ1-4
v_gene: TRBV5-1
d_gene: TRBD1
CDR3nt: TGCGCCAGCAGTCCTTTGGGACAGGGGTTAATAGCGGGTAATGAAAAACTGTTTTTT
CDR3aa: CASSPLGQGLIAGNEKLFF

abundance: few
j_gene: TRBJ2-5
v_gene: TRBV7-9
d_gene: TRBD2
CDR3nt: TGTGCCAGCAGCCCTTGGACTAGCGGGAGTGAGACCCAGTACTTC
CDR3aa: CASSPWTSGSETQYF

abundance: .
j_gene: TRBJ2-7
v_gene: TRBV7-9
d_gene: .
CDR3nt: TGTGCCAGCAGCCCGGCGGGTACCACCTACGAGCAGTACTTC
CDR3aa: CASSPAGTTYEQYF

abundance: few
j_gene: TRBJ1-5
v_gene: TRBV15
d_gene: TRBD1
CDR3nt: TGTGCCACCAGCCTGACAGGGGTTAATCAGCCCCAGCATTTT
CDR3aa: CATSLTGVNQPQHF

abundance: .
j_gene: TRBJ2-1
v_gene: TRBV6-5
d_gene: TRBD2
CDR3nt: TGTGCCAGCAGGGGACGAGCGGGGCGCAATGAGCAGTTCTTC
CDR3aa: CASRGRAGRNEQFF

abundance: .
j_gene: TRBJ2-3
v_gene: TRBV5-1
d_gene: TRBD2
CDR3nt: TGCGCCAGCAGCTTGGGGCCGGGACTAGCGCCAGATACGCAGTATTTT
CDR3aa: CASSLGPGLAPDTQYF

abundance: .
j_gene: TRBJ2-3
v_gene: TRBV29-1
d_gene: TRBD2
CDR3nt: TGCAGCGCCGAGCGGGAAAACAGATACGCGTATTTT
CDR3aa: CSAERENRYAYF

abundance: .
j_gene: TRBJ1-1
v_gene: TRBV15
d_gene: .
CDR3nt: TGTGCCACCAGCAGGGGTTTCATCGGTGAAGCTTTCTTT
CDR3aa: CATSRGFIGEAFF

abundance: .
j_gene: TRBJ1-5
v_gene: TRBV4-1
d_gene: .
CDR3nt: TGCGCCAGCAGCCAAAATTTGGGGGGTTTCAATCAGCCCCAGCATTTT
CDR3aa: CASSQNLGGFNQPQHF

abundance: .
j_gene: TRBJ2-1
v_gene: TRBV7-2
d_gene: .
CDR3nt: TGTGCCAGCAGCCCGTCGGTGGGGCAGTTCTTC
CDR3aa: CASSPSVGQFF

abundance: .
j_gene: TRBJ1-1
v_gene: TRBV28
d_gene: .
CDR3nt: TGTGCCAGCTGTGACATAATCTTGAACACTGAAGCTTTCTTT
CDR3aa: CASCDIILNTEAFF

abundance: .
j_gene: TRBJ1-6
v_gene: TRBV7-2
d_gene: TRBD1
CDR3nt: TGTGCCAGCAGCCCCGGGACAGCGTATAATTCACCCCTCCACTTT
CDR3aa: CASSPGTAYNSPLHF

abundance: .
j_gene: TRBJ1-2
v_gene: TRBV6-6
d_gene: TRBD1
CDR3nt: TGTGCCAGCAGTCACGGGACAGGGGCGTTTGGCTACACCTTC
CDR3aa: CASSHGTGAFGYTF

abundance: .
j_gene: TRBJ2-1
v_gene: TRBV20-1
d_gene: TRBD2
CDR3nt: TGCAGTGCTAGAGATCGAGGCGCGGGAGGGCCAGGGAATGAGCAGTTCTTC
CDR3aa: CSARDRGAGGPGNEQFF

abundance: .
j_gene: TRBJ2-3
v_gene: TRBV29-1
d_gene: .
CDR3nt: TGCAGCGTCGGGACTGGAGATAGGACGCAGTATTTT
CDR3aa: CSVGTGDRTQYF

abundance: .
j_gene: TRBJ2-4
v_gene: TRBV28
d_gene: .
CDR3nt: TGTGCCAGCAGTTTATCCCAGACTTGGTCCTTAACCAAAAACATTCAGTACTTC
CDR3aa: CASSLSQTWSLTKNIQYF

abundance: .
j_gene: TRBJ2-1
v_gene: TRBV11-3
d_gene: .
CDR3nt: TGTGCCAGCAGCCCGGGGGACTTTGTAAGCTACAATGAGCAGTTCTTC
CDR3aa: CASSPGDFVSYNEQFF

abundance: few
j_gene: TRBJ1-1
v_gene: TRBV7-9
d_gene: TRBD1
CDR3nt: TGTGCCAGCAGCAAAACAGGGGGCGCGGCTGAAGCTTTCTTT
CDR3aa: CASSKTGGAAEAFF

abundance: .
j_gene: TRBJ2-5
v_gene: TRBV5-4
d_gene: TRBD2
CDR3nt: TGTGCCAGCAGCTTGAGGGCAGCGGGAGGGCAAGAGACCCAGTACTTC
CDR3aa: CASSLRAAGGQETQYF

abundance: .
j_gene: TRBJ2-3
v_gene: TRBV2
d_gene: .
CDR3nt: TGTGCCAGCAGTACTAGTCCCGGATACGCGTATTTT
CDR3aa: CASSTSPGYAYF

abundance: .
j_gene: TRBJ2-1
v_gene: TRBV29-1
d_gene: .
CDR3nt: TGCAGCGTTGGGCGGTACTCCTACAATGAGCAGTTCTTC
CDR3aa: CSVGRYSYNEQFF

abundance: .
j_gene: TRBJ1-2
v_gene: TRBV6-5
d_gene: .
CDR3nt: TGTGCCAGCACCGGACTTGGGGGAAACTATGGCTACACCTTC
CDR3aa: CASTGLGGNYGYTF

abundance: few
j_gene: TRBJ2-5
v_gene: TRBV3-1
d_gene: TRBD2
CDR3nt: TGTGCCAGCAGCCAACGGACTAGCGGGAAGGGATTCCAAGAGACCCAGTACTTC
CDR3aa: CASSQRTSGKGFQETQYF